A single sample gave rise to the 28 T cell receptor beta chains below, sequenced in a study of T cell repertoires in cytomegalovirus infection. Antigen specificity for these receptors is unknown. From the reads, TCRdb called clonotypes with MiXCR, one entry per CDR3 protein. The table has about 330,000 distinct CDR3 sequences, about 35% seen once. The material was cultured PBMCs, obtained from culture after CMV antigen stimulation. The receptors derive from a human donor in good health (CMV status not recorded). Some clones in this sample may be carry-over from other donors' samples.

There are a few counts of this clonotype. The rearrangement joins TRBV6-4 to TRBJ1-5; D ambiguous. CDR3 length: 13 amino acids. Germline V gene sequence: CDR1 MRHNA, CDR2 SNTAGT. Trimming stripped 3 bases from V and 7 bases from J, with 10 bases between. CDR3 sequence reads: CASSENGEQPQHF. The CDR3 DNA reads TGTGCCAGCAGTGAGAATGGGGAACAGCCCCAGCATTTT.

This rearrangement joins TRBV4-3 to TRBJ1-2; D unresolved. The CDR3 runs 16 residues. In germline, CDR1 is LGHNA, CDR2 YSLEER. Deletions cut 2 bases from V and 3 bases from J, with 16 bases between. The CDR3 protein is CASSQLLTSLYYGYTF. The CDR3 bases are TGCGCCAGCAGCCAATTACTCACGTCGCTTTACTATGGCTACACCTTC.

This chain links TRBV6-2 or TRBV6-3 with TRBJ1-4; D is ambiguous. Germline V gene lookup returns CDR1 MNHEY and CDR2 SVGEGT. This CDR3 is 12 amino acids long. The V end lost 6 bases, the J end lost 8 bases, and 10 bases lay between the germline ends. CDR3 bases: TGTGCCAGCAGGACCTCCGGCGAAAAACTGTTTTTT. Protein product: CASRTSGEKLFF.

The rearrangement uses TRBV2 and TRBJ2-1; D not resolved. Germline loops: CDR1 SNHLY, CDR2 FYNNEI. This CDR3 comprises 10 residues. Trimming shortened V by 7 bases and J by 4 bases, and 2 bases separated the two germline ends. CDR3 protein: CASKYNEQFF. As DNA, the CDR3 is TGTGCCAGCAAATACAATGAGCAGTTCTTC.

In this sample, this clonotype turned up a few times. The chain recombines TRBV6-2 or TRBV6-3 with TRBJ2-7, with 10 bases identical to TRBD2. V dropped 6 bases and J dropped 2; count of bases not matched to a gene: 7. CDR3 length equals 15 residues. Germline V gene data show CDR1 as MNHEY and CDR2 as SVGEGT. CDR3 protein: CASRALAGETYEQYV. The CDR3 region has the DNA TGTGCCAGCAGAGCCCTAGCGGGAGAGACCTACGAGCAGTACGTC.

Concerning this clonotype itself: Here the CDR3 omits its conserved ending phenylalanine or tryptophan, so a read error is the likely source. The CDR3 region has the DNA TGTGCCAGCACCTCGGGACAGTCCACAGATACGCAGTATTCT. Its translation: CASTSGQSTDTQYS. The chain uses TRBV7-4 and TRBJ2-3, with 7 bases matching TRBD1. The CDR3 loop spans 14 amino acids. CDR1 is SGHVT and CDR2 is SQSDAQ in the germline V gene. With 7 bases clipped from V and 2 bases from J, the junction kept 6 bases outside the gene matches.

This chain uses TRBV28 with TRBJ1-6; no clear D gene. CDR1 is MDHEN, CDR2 SYDVKM, per germline. Deletions cut 10 bases from V and 0 bases from J, with 13 bases between. This CDR3 is 15 amino acids long. The chain's CDR3 is CATTTDSSYNSPLHF. The CDR3 region has the DNA TGTGCCACTACGACGGATAGCTCCTATAATTCACCCCTCCACTTT.

This clonotype showed up many times. The chain couples TRBV12-3 or TRBV12-4 to TRBJ2-3; 7 positions match TRBD2. This CDR3 spans 14 amino acids. Unmatched junction bases numbered 4, after V lost 6 bases and J lost 1 base. The CDR3 sequence: CASRLTSGTDTQYF. The CDR3 nucleotides are TGTGCCAGCAGACTCACTAGCGGCACAGATACGCAGTATTTT.

Points on this clonotype: With a much larger clone just one base away, this may be a read error. The chain combines TRBV7-8 with TRBJ2-3; TRBD2 aligns across 9 bases. The junction had 1 base not matched to a gene; V was cut back by 2 bases and J by 1 base. The CDR3 has 15 amino acids. CDR1 is SGHVS, CDR2 FQNEAQ, per germline. CDR3 DNA sequence: TGTGCCAGCAGCTTATGGACTAGCGGCACAGATACGCAGTATTTT. Protein sequence: CASSLWTSGTDTQYF.

The chain combines TRBV7-2 with TRBJ1-2; D is uncertain. CDR1 and CDR2 from the germline V gene are SGHTA and FQGNSA. V lost 5 bases to trimming and J lost 2 bases, with 9 bases between them. This CDR3 has 13 amino acids. For the CDR3, the DNA is TGTGCCAGCAGCATTCCGGGGAACTATGGCTACACCTTC. Protein: CASSIPGNYGYTF.

This clonotype was counted many times. This sequence joins TRBV7-6 and TRBJ1-1; D gene unclear. Germline V gives CDR1 SGHVS, CDR2 FNYEAQ. The CDR3 spans 18 residues. The V and J ends lost 1 base and 1 base respectively, with 19 bases between them. In DNA, the CDR3 is TGTGCCAGCAGCTTAGATGGGTATGGGCCCTCTCAGAACACTGAAGCTTTCTTT. It codes for CASSLDGYGPSQNTEAFF.

The rearrangement uses TRBV20-1 and TRBJ2-1, with D perhaps matching TRBD2 (6 bases). This CDR3 spans 16 amino acids. Deletions cut 5 bases from V and 6 bases from J, with 23 bases between. Germline CDR1 and CDR2: DFQATT and SNEGSKA (reference sequence). The CDR3 DNA reads as TGCAGTGCTTGGCCTATTGCTGGCGGGATGCGCAATGAGCAGTTCTTC. Protein product: CSAWPIAGGMRNEQFF.

This clonotype was seen at least ten times. The chain joins TRBV11-2 to TRBJ2-1, with 11 positions matching TRBD2. V dropped 2 bases and J dropped 3; count of bases not matched to a gene: 9. The germline gives CDR1 SGHAT, CDR2 FQNNGV. The CDR3 runs to 18 residues. The CDR3 DNA is TGTGCCAGCAGCTTACGCCAAAGCGGGACTAGCGGCTACAATGAGCAGTTCTTC. Its protein product is CASSLRQSGTSGYNEQFF.

In this sample, this clonotype turned up a few times. V usage is TRBV7-9 and J usage is TRBJ2-1; no reliable D call. CDR3 length: 16 amino acids. Per the germline V gene, CDR1 is SEHNR and CDR2 is FQNEAQ (reference sequence). V was clipped by 1 base and J by 8 bases, with 18 bases between them. The DNA of the CDR3 is TGTGCCAGCAGCTTAGTGCGGTCCCTCCCTTTCGATGAGCAGTTCTTC. Translated: CASSLVRSLPFDEQFF.

Worth noting for this clonotype: Its ends do not fully match the called genes, so a read error is possible. This chain uses TRBV6-1 with TRBJ1-4; 8 bases are shared with TRBD1. The CDR3 has 12 amino acids. Germline V gene lookup returns CDR1 MNHNS and CDR2 SASEGT. As DNA, the CDR3 is TGTGCCAGCAGTGAAGCTATGGACAGGGAGGTTTTT. Protein sequence: CASSEAMDREVF.

This clonotype was found a few times. The J gene is TRBJ2-1, the V gene TRBV19; D could derive from TRBD1 or TRBD2 (5 bases each). The CDR3 contains 15 residues. CDR1 is LNHDA and CDR2 is SQIVND in the germline V gene (reference sequence). V lost 1 base, J lost 6 bases, and 13 bases lay in between. For the CDR3, the DNA is TGTGCCAGTAGTATAGCAGAGGGGTTGGGCAATGAGCAGTTCTTC. Amino acid sequence: CASSIAEGLGNEQFF.

CDR3 nucleotide sequence: TGCAGTGCTAGACTCGTTGAGTCTACGCAGTATTTT. Protein: CSARLVESTQYF. The chain recombines TRBV20-1 with TRBJ2-3; D gene uncertain. The V gene's germline CDR1 is DFQATT and CDR2 SNEGSKA (reference sequence). The CDR3 is made up of 12 amino acids. The germline V and J ends were trimmed by 2 bases and 8 bases, with 11 bases remaining between them.

The chain recombines TRBV12-5 with TRBJ1-2, with D possibly matching TRBD1 (6 bases). The CDR3 has 13 amino acids. Per germline, CDR1 LGHNT and CDR2 FRNRAP. Trimming removed 3 bases at V and 7 bases at J, with 12 bases between. The CDR3 protein is CASGLQGLFGYTF. CDR3 DNA: TGTGCTAGTGGTTTACAGGGTTTGTTTGGCTACACCTTC.

This clonotype was recorded many times. The gene calls are TRBV28 and TRBJ2-1; no firm D call. Trimming pared 5 bases from V and 7 bases from J, leaving 6 bases between. This CDR3 spans 11 amino acids. The germline CDR1 and CDR2 sequences are MDHEN and SYDVKM. The CDR3 DNA follows: TGTGCCAGCAGTCGATGGAATGAGCAGTTCTTC. This encodes CASSRWNEQFF.

The chain uses TRBV2 and TRBJ1-1; D remains ambiguous. The V gene lost 2 bases and the J gene lost 1 base, with 11 bases spanning the gap. This CDR3 has 15 residues. Germline CDR1 and CDR2: SNHLY and FYNNEI. Here the CDR3 DNA reads TGTGCCAGCAGTGAACAAGGGTTATCGAACACTGAAGCTTTCTTT. As protein: CASSEQGLSNTEAFF.

This clonotype was counted a few times. The chain joins TRBV4-1 to TRBJ2-5; TRBD2 aligns across 9 bases. The ends lost 0 bases at V and 5 bases at J; junction bases unmatched: 7. Germline CDR1 and CDR2: MGHRA and YSYEKL. The CDR3 totals 16 residues. The CDR3 DNA is TGCGCCAGCAGCCAAGAAGTAGCGGGAGATGGGGAGACCCAGTACTTC. This codes for CASSQEVAGDGETQYF.

This chain joins TRBV24-1 and TRBJ2-7, with unresolved D. The CDR3 loop spans 15 amino acids. Deletions cut 9 bases from V and 2 bases from J, with 19 bases between. Germline lookup yields CDR1 KGHDR and CDR2 SFDVKD. CDR3 in amino acids: CATETSVETTYEQYV. CDR3 DNA sequence: TGTGCCACCGAAACCTCCGTGGAGACAACCTACGAGCAGTACGTC.

V and J are TRBV20-1 and TRBJ2-7; D is possibly TRBD2 (5 bases). The germline V gene encodes CDR1 DFQATT and CDR2 SNEGSKA (reference sequence). The CDR3 extends over 16 amino acids. The V end lost 4 bases, the J end lost 3 bases, and 22 bases lay between the germline ends. In DNA, the CDR3 is TGCAGTGCTACTCCCACGAGCGGATCTAAGAGCTACGAGCAGTACTTC. Its protein product is CSATPTSGSKSYEQYF.

The rearrangement joins TRBV6-2 or TRBV6-3 to TRBJ2-3; a weak D match, TRBD1 (5 bases). The germline V and J ends were trimmed by 1 base and 11 bases, with 13 bases remaining between them. Germline values: CDR1 MNHEY, CDR2 SVGEGT. The CDR3 totals 13 residues. CDR3 loop: CASSYFRDSEQYF. As DNA, the CDR3 is TGTGCCAGCAGTTACTTCCGAGACAGCGAGCAGTATTTT.

This clonotype appeared many times. V gene TRBV7-2 combines with J gene TRBJ1-1; tentatively, D is TRBD1 (5 bases). Trimming pared 5 bases from V and 1 base from J, leaving 8 bases between. The germline V gene has CDR1 SGHTA and CDR2 FQGNSA. This CDR3 contains 13 residues. The CDR3 protein is CASSRQGNTEAFF. DNA for the CDR3: TGTGCCAGCAGCCGCCAGGGGAACACTGAAGCTTTCTTT.

The rearrangement uses TRBV27 and TRBJ2-1, with TRBD2 matching over 11 bases. Germline CDR1 reads MNHEY; CDR2 reads SMNVEV (reference sequence). The CDR3 contains 19 residues. The V gene end was trimmed by 1 base and the J gene end by 8 bases; junction bases not matched to a gene: 16. The DNA of the CDR3 is TGTGCCAGCAGTTTATGGGTAGCGGGAGGGCCGCAGGCTGTCCATGAGCAGTTCTTC. Residues: CASSLWVAGGPQAVHEQFF.

This chain joins TRBV20-1 and TRBJ1-1; D remains ambiguous. CDR1 is DFQATT, CDR2 SNEGSKA, per germline (reference sequence). V lost 3 bases and J 6 bases, leaving 17 bases between the germline ends. The CDR3 spans 14 residues. The CDR3 DNA sequence: TGCAGTGCTAGTGATCTGGTTTCAGGTTCTGAAGCTTTCTTT. Its protein product is CSASDLVSGSEAFF.

Points on this clonotype: This may come from a read error, since a much larger clone is one base off. The chain carries TRBV28 and TRBJ1-5; D uncertain. V lost 7 bases and J lost 0, with 13 bases in between. From germline, CDR1 is MDHEN and CDR2 SYDVKM. This CDR3 has 15 residues. CDR3 in DNA: TGTGCCAGCAACTACTGGGTGGATAGCAATCAGCCCCAGCATTTT. Its protein product is CASNYWVDSNQPQHF.